Listed here are 32 T cell receptor beta chains from one sample, sequenced in a study of cytomegalovirus exposure and HLA in healthy donors. It was with 60 Vbeta and 13 Jbeta primers that the PCR ran. Produced via immunoSEQ multiplex PCR; TCRdb's table is partial and in-frame only. The table for this sample gives over 200,000 clones. Material for sequencing was PBMCs. The receptors were sampled from a young woman in good health and CMV-seropositive.

The chain joins TRBV4-1 to TRBJ2-5; maybe TRBD1 (7 bases). The germline V gene has CDR1 MGHRA and CDR2 YSYEKL. The CDR3 loop spans 15 amino acids. V was clipped by 0 bases and J by 5 bases, with 13 bases between them. CDR3 DNA: TGCGCCAGCAGCCAAGAACCAGGGGGGCAGGAGACCCAGTACTTC. Translating gives CASSQEPGGQETQYF.

The V call is TRBV12-5, the J call TRBJ2-7, with D uncertain. The CDR3 has 12 residues. Deletions cut 6 bases from V and 2 bases from J, with 8 bases between. Germline-derived CDR1 and CDR2 are LGHNT and FRNRAP. The chain's CDR3 is CASGTGTYEQYF. The CDR3 DNA is TGTGCTAGTGGAACGGGTACCTACGAGCAGTACTTC.

The chain recombines TRBV23-1 with TRBJ1-1, with 7 positions matching TRBD1. TRBV23-1 has ORF status, its function being uncertain. J lost 4 bases, V lost 8 bases, and 10 bases had no gene match. The CDR3 has 14 residues. CDR3 residues: CASQTGKGITEAFF. CDR3 coding DNA: TGCGCCAGCCAGACAGGGAAGGGAATCACTGAAGCTTTCTTT.

The CDR3, as DNA: TGTGCCAGCGGCAGGACAGGGGTGGGGAATCAGCCCCAGCATTTT. Its protein is CASGRTGVGNQPQHF. V usage is TRBV27 and J usage is TRBJ1-5; TRBD1 matches 9 bases. V was pared by 8 bases and J by 4 bases, with 9 bases of the junction left unmatched. From germline, CDR1 is MNHEY and CDR2 SMNVEV (reference sequence). This CDR3 spans 15 amino acids.

The V gene is TRBV29-1, the J gene TRBJ2-3; 12 bases are a match to TRBD1. The germline gives CDR1 SQVTM, CDR2 ANQGSEA. The CDR3 consists of 14 residues. With 5 bases clipped from V and 5 bases from J, the junction kept 5 bases outside the gene matches. The CDR3 bases are TGCAGCGTTTGGGACAGGGGGCTTGGAGATACGCAGTATTTT. Protein: CSVWDRGLGDTQYF.

The chain couples TRBV28 to TRBJ1-1, with 9 positions matching TRBD1. Germline CDR1 and CDR2: MDHEN and SYDVKM. This CDR3 has 15 residues. The V segment lost 1 base and the J segment 1 base; nucleotides outside the gene matches: 1. Here the CDR3 DNA reads TGTGCCAGCAGTTTATCGGGACAGGGGAACACTGAAGCTTTCTTT. This gives the protein CASSLSGQGNTEAFF.

The chain has TRBV29-1 and TRBJ1-5, with TRBD1 matching over 9 bases. CDR3 length equals 14 residues. The germline CDR1 and CDR2 sequences are SQVTM and ANQGSEA. Trimming took 4 bases from V and 8 from J; bases not matched to a gene: 9. The DNA for the CDR3 is TGCAGCGTTGCGATCGGGACAGGGCATGAGCCCCAGCATTTT. As protein: CSVAIGTGHEPQHF.

The chain carries TRBV18 and TRBJ2-3; D is possibly TRBD1 (6 bases). From germline, CDR1 is KGHSH and CDR2 LQKENI. V was trimmed by 1 base and J by 0 bases, leaving 14 bases between them. The CDR3 contains 17 residues. The CDR3 reads CASSPQYPQGSTDTQYF. DNA for the CDR3: TGTGCCAGCTCACCACAGTATCCACAGGGCAGCACAGATACGCAGTATTTT.

The V gene is TRBV18, the J gene TRBJ2-2; a possible D gene is TRBD2 (5 bases). CDR1 is KGHSH, CDR2 LQKENI, per germline. V was trimmed by 6 bases and J by 4 bases, leaving 18 bases between them. This CDR3 comprises 16 residues. Here the CDR3 DNA reads TGTGCCAGCTCCCATCAATTAGGAGGCCCCACCGGGGAGCTGTTTTTT. Translating it yields CASSHQLGGPTGELFF.

This chain connects TRBV6-5 to TRBJ2-7; 8 positions agree with TRBD1. The CDR3 is made up of 12 amino acids. Germline V gene lookup returns CDR1 MNHEY and CDR2 SVGAGI. V shed 6 bases, J shed 3 bases, and the junction held 1 base outside the gene matches. The CDR3 region is CASRDRDYEQYF. In nucleotides, the CDR3 is TGTGCCAGCAGGGACAGGGACTACGAGCAGTACTTC.

This chain links TRBV18 with TRBJ2-5; D remains ambiguous. The CDR3 has 11 amino acids. The ends were cut back, 3 bases at V and 5 bases at J, with 4 bases in the middle. Germline CDR1 KGHSH, CDR2 LQKENI. The CDR3 loop reads CASSPRETQYF. CDR3 nucleotides: TGTGCCAGCTCACCCCGGGAGACCCAGTACTTC.

V gene TRBV10-3 combines with J gene TRBJ1-1; 9 positions match TRBD1. Germline trimming cut 4 bases from V and 2 bases from J; bases unmatched to any gene: 5. There are 15 residues in the CDR3. Germline CDR1 is ENHRY and CDR2 is SYGVKD. CDR3 loop: CAISGLTGGNTEAFF. In DNA form, the CDR3 reads TGTGCCATCAGTGGGCTGACAGGGGGTAACACTGAAGCTTTCTTT.

The chain joins TRBV29-1 to TRBJ1-2; D gene ambiguous. CDR3 length: 12 amino acids. The germline V gene has CDR1 SQVTM and CDR2 ANQGSEA. Between the trimmed V and J ends, which lost 5 bases and 7 bases, there was a span of 14 bases. CDR3 protein: CSVLSLPFGYTF. CDR3 DNA: TGCAGCGTTCTAAGTCTTCCCTTTGGCTACACCTTC.

The V and J genes are TRBV6-5 and TRBJ2-7; weak D call: TRBD2 (6 bases). CDR1 and CDR2 (germline): MNHEY, SVGAGI. The CDR3 has 14 residues. The V end lost 2 bases, the J end lost 5 bases, and 13 bases lay between the germline ends. The CDR3 protein is CASSYLGGSNEQYF. CDR3 nucleotide sequence: TGTGCCAGCAGTTACCTCGGGGGTTCCAACGAGCAGTACTTC.

The chain combines TRBV4-3 with TRBJ2-4; D may be TRBD2 (6 bases). V lost 4 bases and J lost 1, with 11 bases in between. Germline V gene data show CDR1 as LGHNA and CDR2 as YSLEER. The CDR3 spans 15 residues. The DNA of the CDR3 is TGCGCCAGCAGCCGCACGGCGGGGGCCAAAAACATTCAGTACTTC. Residues: CASSRTAGAKNIQYF.

V is TRBV20-1 and J is TRBJ2-5, with no clear D. CDR1 DFQATT and CDR2 SNEGSKA come from the germline V gene (reference sequence). The CDR3 contains 11 residues. The V end lost 0 bases, the J end lost 5 bases, and 4 bases lay between the germline ends. CDR3 bases: TGCAGTGCTAGAGATCGGGAGACCCAGTACTTC. Translating gives CSARDRETQYF.

This chain uses TRBV7-9 with TRBJ1-2, with D possibly TRBD1 on 6 matching bases. Trimming left V 3 bases short and J 6 bases short, with 20 bases between. The germline CDR1 and CDR2 sequences are SEHNR and FQNEAQ (reference sequence). The CDR3 sequence is 16 residues long. CDR3 in DNA: TGTGCCAGCAGCTTCGAACTTTGGGGGGGGCTCGATGGCTACACCTTC. Translating gives CASSFELWGGLDGYTF.

The chain combines TRBV28 with TRBJ1-4; TRBD1 agrees at 7 bases. V was clipped by 6 bases and J by 3 bases; unmatched bases: 10. In germline, CDR1 is MDHEN, CDR2 SYDVKM. This CDR3 region has 16 residues. The CDR3, as DNA: TGTGCCAGCAGGACAAAACCGGGACAGTCTAATGAAAAACTGTTTTTT. The encoded protein is CASRTKPGQSNEKLFF.

The chain links TRBV5-1 to TRBJ1-2; TRBD1 matches 10 bases. J gave up 4 bases and V 0 bases, and 3 bases lay outside the gene matches. Germline-derived CDR1 and CDR2 are SGHRS and YFSETQ. The CDR3 is 15 residues long. The CDR3 reads CASSLETGGGYGYTF. CDR3 DNA sequence: TGCGCCAGCAGCTTGGAGACAGGGGGCGGCTATGGCTACACCTTC. Variable domain in full (rest from reference TRBV5-1 and TRBJ1-2): KAGVTQTPRYLIKTRGQQVTLSCSPISGHRSVSWYQQTPGQGLQFLFEYFSETQRNKGNFPGRFSGRQFSNSRSEMNVSTLELGDSALYLCASSLETGGGYGYTFGSGTRLTVV.

V and J are TRBV6-1 and TRBJ1-1; tentative D call: TRBD1 (5 bases). Germline CDR1 MNHNS, CDR2 SASEGT. V lost 2 bases, J lost 1 base, and 20 bases lay in between. The CDR3 loop spans 18 amino acids. The CDR3 loop is CASSEPGGMVSGNTEAFF. As DNA, the CDR3 is TGTGCCAGCAGTGAACCCGGGGGAATGGTTTCCGGGAACACTGAAGCTTTCTTT.

The CDR3 DNA sequence: TGTGCCATCAGTGCGGACAGGGGGCAGTACTTC. Its translation: CAISADRGQYF. This chain connects TRBV10-3 to TRBJ2-7, with TRBD1 matching 9 bases. V dropped 4 bases and J dropped 9; count of bases not matched to a gene: 1. The CDR3 runs to 11 residues. CDR1 and CDR2 (germline): ENHRY, SYGVKD.

The rearrangement uses TRBV2 and TRBJ2-3, with D unresolved. This CDR3 has 12 residues. Trimming took 6 bases from V and 5 from J, leaving 9 bases between them. Germline V gene sequence: CDR1 SNHLY, CDR2 FYNNEI. The CDR3 nucleotides read TGTGCCAGCAGCCCCACTGGAGATACGCAGTATTTT. Protein sequence: CASSPTGDTQYF.

CDR3 protein: CASSDDAGMNTEAFF. The CDR3 region has the DNA TGTGCCAGCAGTGACGATGCGGGAATGAACACTGAAGCTTTCTTT. The chain couples TRBV2 to TRBJ1-1; D gene uncertain. V was cut by 3 bases and J by 0 bases, with 11 bases left in between. The CDR3 has 15 residues. Germline CDR1 SNHLY, CDR2 FYNNEI.

This chain joins TRBV11-3 and TRBJ1-1; D ambiguous. Germline V gives CDR1 SGHNT, CDR2 YENEEA. This CDR3 comprises 15 residues. V was clipped by 7 bases and J by 1 base, with 16 bases between them. CDR3 sequence (DNA): TGTGCCAGCACCCAGAAGACGACACCGAACACTGAAGCTTTCTTT. This translates into CASTQKTTPNTEAFF. Based on the CDR3 plus reference TRBV11-3 and TRBJ1-1, the full variable domain is EAGVVQSPRYKIIEKKQPVAFWCNPISGHNTLYWYLQNLGQGPELLIRYENEEAVDDSQLPKDRFSAERLKGVDSTLKIQPAELGDSAVYLCASTQKTTPNTEAFFGQGTRLTVV.

The chain is built from TRBV5-1 and TRBJ1-2; 9 nucleotides match TRBD1. This CDR3 is 14 amino acids long. V lost 5 bases and J lost 6; bases outside the gene matches: 8. Germline V gene lookup returns CDR1 SGHRS and CDR2 YFSETQ. As DNA, the CDR3 is TGCGCCAGCAGAATACAGGGGGCTCGGGATGGCTACACCTTC. Amino acid sequence: CASRIQGARDGYTF.

The rearrangement uses TRBV25-1 and TRBJ2-1; 9 bases are a match to TRBD2. The trim removed 2 bases at V and 1 base at J, leaving 9 bases unmatched. Germline loops: CDR1 MGHDK, CDR2 SYGVNS. CDR3 size: 18 residues. The CDR3 DNA follows: TGTGCCAGCAGTGAAACCCCGGGGACTAGCACATCCTACAATGAGCAGTTCTTC. Residues: CASSETPGTSTSYNEQFF.

This chain joins TRBV19 and TRBJ2-3; 10 bases agree with TRBD2. CDR1 and CDR2 (germline): LNHDA, SQIVND (reference sequence). Germline trimming cut 3 bases from V and 4 bases from J; bases unmatched to any gene: 7. This CDR3 is built from 16 residues. CDR3 region: CASSIISGRDADTQYF. CDR3 nucleotides: TGTGCCAGTAGTATTATCAGCGGGAGGGATGCAGATACGCAGTATTTT.

This chain joins TRBV2 and TRBJ2-1; 8 bases match TRBD1. The V gene end was trimmed by 4 bases and the J gene end by 6 bases; junction bases not matched to a gene: 8. The CDR3 runs 15 residues. The germline CDR1 and CDR2 sequences are SNHLY and FYNNEI. For the CDR3, the DNA is TGTGCCAGCAGTGTACAGGGGGGAAGGGTCAATGAGCAGTTCTTC. This translates into CASSVQGGRVNEQFF.

V usage is TRBV5-1 and J usage is TRBJ2-3; possibly TRBD2 for D (6 bases). The V end was cut by 2 bases, the J end by 4 bases, with 11 bases between. The CDR3 totals 14 residues. Germline V gene data show CDR1 as SGHRS and CDR2 as YFSETQ. CDR3 DNA: TGCGCCAGCAGCTTTGGAGGGAGGTCAGATACGCAGTATTTT. It yields the protein CASSFGGRSDTQYF.

The V gene is TRBV15, the J gene TRBJ1-2, with D maybe TRBD1 (5 bases). With 5 bases removed from V and 7 bases from J, the gap between germline ends came to 14 bases. This CDR3 has 13 residues. CDR1 LNHNV and CDR2 YYDKDF come from the germline V gene (reference sequence). The CDR3 bases are TGTGCCACCAGCGGGCAGGGATTATCTGGCTACACCTTC. It specifies CATSGQGLSGYTF.

The V call is TRBV2, the J call TRBJ2-5; 10 bases align to TRBD2. There are 15 residues in the CDR3. Looked up from germline, CDR1 is SNHLY and CDR2 is FYNNEI. Trimming took 7 bases from V and 4 from J; bases not matched to a gene: 9. The CDR3 reads CASTFSGGRGETQYF. CDR3 DNA sequence: TGTGCCAGCACTTTTAGCGGGGGGCGAGGAGAGACCCAGTACTTC.

The genes are TRBV6-7 and TRBJ1-2; 8 bases line up with TRBD1. TRBV6-7 is sorted into the ORF group, with uncertain function. The junction had 5 bases not matched to a gene; V was cut back by 4 bases and J by 4 bases. The CDR3 runs 14 residues. CDR3 nucleotide sequence: TGTGCCAGCAGTTCTCAGGGGGCCTTCTATGGCTACACCTTC. Protein product: CASSSQGAFYGYTF.